Shown below are 14 T cell receptor beta chains from a single sample sequenced in a study of T cell responses to AZD1222 COVID-19 vaccine. Using immunoSEQ multiplex PCR, the repertoire was profiled, and TCRdb retains in-frame clones only, with some absent. The table lists around 160,000 clones, less than 95% of them singletons. The material was peripheral blood, obtained on day 0 of AZD1222 vaccination. The receptors were gathered from an adult in good health.

V is TRBV28 and J is TRBJ2-2, with D possibly being TRBD2 (5 bases). Germline V gene sequence: CDR1 MDHEN, CDR2 SYDVKM. There are 15 residues in the CDR3. Trimming shortened V by 6 bases and J by 5 bases, and 16 bases separated the two germline ends. This CDR3 is CASSPGGGETGELFF. CDR3 sequence (DNA): TGTGCCAGCAGCCCAGGAGGAGGAGAGACCGGGGAGCTGTTTTTT.

The CDR3, as DNA: TGCGCCAGCAGCCAGCAGGGAAACGGTAATGAAAAACTGTTTTTT. Translated, it gives CASSQQGNGNEKLFF. V gene TRBV5-1 combines with J gene TRBJ1-4; tentatively, D is TRBD1 (5 bases). This CDR3 is 15 amino acids long. V was clipped by 4 bases and J by 4 bases, with 14 bases between them. The V gene's germline CDR1 is SGHRS and CDR2 YFSETQ.

The CDR3 reads CASGPGYGANTEAFF. As DNA, the CDR3 is TGTGCTAGTGGCCCCGGTTACGGGGCGAACACTGAAGCTTTCTTT. The chain has TRBV12-5 and TRBJ1-1; tentative D call: TRBD1 (5 bases). The CDR3 has 15 amino acids. With 6 bases removed from V and 1 base from J, the gap between germline ends came to 15 bases. From germline, CDR1 is LGHNT and CDR2 FRNRAP.

This rearrangement joins TRBV7-3 to TRBJ1-1; D gene unclear. Per the germline V gene, CDR1 is SGHTA and CDR2 is FQGTGA. Trimming pared 1 base from V and 0 bases from J, leaving 6 bases between. There are 14 residues in the CDR3. The CDR3, as DNA: TGTGCCAGCAGCTTAAGTTCTGTGAACACTGAAGCTTTCTTT. It encodes CASSLSSVNTEAFF.

The chain links TRBV19 to TRBJ1-5; D uncertain. The V gene lost 0 bases and the J gene lost 6 bases, with 3 bases spanning the gap. The CDR3 extends over 12 amino acids. Germline V lookup: CDR1 LNHDA, CDR2 SQIVND (reference sequence). CDR3 amino acids: CASSIDGQPQHF. Here the CDR3 DNA reads TGTGCCAGTAGTATAGATGGTCAGCCCCAGCATTTT.

The chain joins TRBV6-5 to TRBJ1-1, with D hard to call. The germline V gene encodes CDR1 MNHEY and CDR2 SVGAGI. V was cut by 0 bases and J by 5 bases, with 10 bases left in between. This CDR3 contains 14 residues. CDR3 nucleotides: TGTGCCAGCAGTTACTCGAGGATTCGGACTGAAGCTTTCTTT. Its protein is CASSYSRIRTEAFF.

The chain carries TRBV28 and TRBJ2-7, with 7 bases identical to TRBD2. The CDR3 has 14 amino acids. CDR1 MDHEN and CDR2 SYDVKM come from the germline V gene. The V and J ends lost 11 bases and 4 bases, in that order; junction bases with no gene match: 14. CDR3 in amino acids: CAAGNERGIYEQYF. The CDR3 DNA is TGTGCCGCGGGTAACGAGCGGGGAATTTACGAGCAGTACTTC.

This chain uses TRBV2 with TRBJ2-7; either TRBD1 or TRBD2 may supply D (5 bases each). With 10 bases removed from V and 5 bases from J, the gap between germline ends came to 27 bases. From germline, CDR1 is SNHLY and CDR2 FYNNEI. This CDR3 has 16 amino acids. Here the CDR3 DNA reads TGTGCCACCAAAACCGGGACCTTACGAGGCCTTCACGAGCAGTACTTC. It codes for CATKTGTLRGLHEQYF. The whole variable domain, filled in from reference TRBV2 and TRBJ2-7, reads EPEVTQTPSHQVTQMGQEVILRCVPISNHLYFYWYRQILGQKVEFLVSFYNNEISEKSEIFDDQFSVERPDGSNFTLKIRSTKLEDSAMYFCATKTGTLRGLHEQYFGPGTRLTVT.

This clone has only one observation. The chain couples TRBV7-2 to TRBJ2-3, with D perhaps matching TRBD1 (6 bases). CDR1 and CDR2 from the germline V gene are SGHTA and FQGNSA. This CDR3 is 15 amino acids long. V lost 1 base and J lost 3, with 11 bases in between. CDR3 nucleotide sequence: TGTGCCAGCAGCTTAGGCGGTAGGGGGACAGATACGCAGTATTTT. It yields the protein CASSLGGRGTDTQYF.

The rearrangement uses TRBV19 and TRBJ1-2; D is perhaps TRBD1 (5 bases). The CDR3 contains 13 residues. The germline V and J ends were trimmed by 5 bases and 7 bases, with 14 bases remaining between them. Germline V gene sequence: CDR1 LNHDA, CDR2 SQIVND (reference sequence). The CDR3: CASSYRKSLGYTF. The CDR3 region has the DNA TGTGCCAGTAGTTACAGGAAAAGTCTTGGCTACACCTTC.

The chain combines TRBV10-1 with TRBJ1-1, with a tentative D call TRBD1 (5 bases). Germline V gene sequence: CDR1 WNHNN, CDR2 SYGVQD (reference sequence). Trimming pared 5 bases from V and 5 bases from J, leaving 12 bases between. The CDR3 is 13 amino acids. The CDR3 region is CASSRQGGTEAFF. DNA for the CDR3: TGCGCCAGCAGTCGGCAGGGCGGAACTGAAGCTTTCTTT.

The chain combines TRBV15 with TRBJ1-6; D gene ambiguous. This CDR3 contains 16 residues. The germline gives CDR1 LNHNV, CDR2 YYDKDF (reference sequence). V was cut by 0 bases and J by 15 bases, with 21 bases left in between. CDR3 DNA: TGTGCCACCAGCAGAGATTGGAGCGCGTTTATTCAAGGCCTCCACTTT. It is translated as CATSRDWSAFIQGLHF.

This clone was detected a few times. The chain recombines TRBV27 with TRBJ2-7; D gene unclear. In germline, CDR1 is MNHEY, CDR2 SMNVEV (reference sequence). V lost 8 bases to trimming and J lost 4 bases, with 9 bases between them. The CDR3 contains 11 residues. CDR3 protein: CASGPIYEQYF. CDR3 DNA: TGTGCCAGCGGACCCATTTACGAGCAGTACTTC.

The chain couples TRBV19 to TRBJ2-7; no clear D. This CDR3 contains 14 residues. Trimming left V 4 bases short and J 2 bases short, with 12 bases between. In germline, CDR1 is LNHDA, CDR2 SQIVND (reference sequence). DNA of the CDR3: TGTGCCAGTAGTAGCTTGACGGCTACCTACGAGCAGTACTTC. Translating gives CASSSLTATYEQYF.